The 8 T cell receptor beta chains below come from one sample, sequenced in a study of T cell responses to AZD1222 COVID-19 vaccine. Assay: immunoSEQ multiplex PCR; the TCRdb copy retains only in-frame clones and omits some. This table holds 140,000 to 150,000 clones, around 90% found once. The sample in question was peripheral blood, obtained on day 0 of AZD1222 vaccination. The receptors shown here come from an adult in good health.

This clone was recorded once. The V and J genes are TRBV19 and TRBJ1-2; 9 bases align to TRBD1. Germline V CDR1 and CDR2: LNHDA, SQIVND (reference sequence). This CDR3 has 12 residues. Unmatched junction bases numbered 2, after V lost 6 bases and J lost 6 bases. CDR3 DNA sequence: TGTGCCAGTAGGGACAGGGGAGATGGCTACACCTTC. This sequence encodes CASRDRGDGYTF. Full variable domain (outside the CDR3, taken from reference TRBV19 and TRBJ1-2): DGGITQSPKYLFRKEGQNVTLSCEQNLNHDAMYWYRQDPGQGLRLIYYSQIVNDFQKGDIAEGYSVSREKKESFPLTVTSAQKNPTAFYLCASRDRGDGYTFGSGTRLTVV.

The chain uses TRBV5-1 and TRBJ1-6; D may be TRBD1 (6 bases). Trimming stripped 0 bases from V and 5 bases from J, with 12 bases between. Looked up from germline, CDR1 is SGHRS and CDR2 is YFSETQ. This CDR3 comprises 16 residues. The CDR3 nucleotides are TGCGCCAGCAGCTTGGGCCAGGGGCTTAATAATTCACCCCTCCACTTT. Translation: CASSLGQGLNNSPLHF.

Here the CDR3 DNA reads TGCGCCAGCAGCTTGGGACAGGGTAGGGGCCAAGAGACCCAGTACTTC. Amino acids: CASSLGQGRGQETQYF. The genes are TRBV5-1 and TRBJ2-5; 7 bases agree with TRBD1. Germline CDR1 is SGHRS and CDR2 is YFSETQ. The CDR3 is made up of 16 amino acids. V lost 0 bases to trimming and J lost 1 base; unmatched junction nucleotides: 6.

This rearrangement joins TRBV19 to TRBJ1-2, with TRBD1 matching over 8 bases. V shed 7 bases and J 4 bases; nucleotides not matched to a gene: 8. The CDR3 length is 14 residues. Germline V CDR1 and CDR2: LNHDA, SQIVND (reference sequence). The CDR3 protein is CASTTSTGGYGYTF. The CDR3 region has the DNA TGTGCCAGTACCACATCAACAGGGGGCTATGGCTACACCTTC.

The gene calls are TRBV7-9 and TRBJ2-3, with 7 bases fitting TRBD1. This CDR3 has 14 amino acids. With V trimmed by 4 bases and J by 6 bases, 7 bases remained unmatched. Germline-derived CDR1 and CDR2 are SEHNR and FQNEAQ (reference sequence). In DNA form, the CDR3 reads TGTGCCAGCAGCTACGGGACAGCAAAGGATACGCAGTATTTT. Protein product: CASSYGTAKDTQYF.

The chain has TRBV15 and TRBJ1-1, with a weak D call TRBD1 (5 bases). This CDR3 spans 15 amino acids. The V end was cut by 8 bases, the J end by 4 bases, with 20 bases between. Germline V lookup: CDR1 LNHNV, CDR2 YYDKDF (reference sequence). CDR3 amino acids: CATGTSWGSGTEAFF. CDR3 in DNA: TGTGCCACCGGGACTAGTTGGGGGTCGGGCACTGAAGCTTTCTTT.

This chain uses TRBV5-6 with TRBJ2-7, with 7 bases fitting TRBD2. Germline lookup yields CDR1 SGHDT and CDR2 YYEEEE. CDR3 size: 14 residues. The V gene end was trimmed by 2 bases and the J gene end by 5 bases; junction bases not matched to a gene: 7. This CDR3 is CASSFGGRNDEQYF. The CDR3 DNA reads TGTGCCAGCAGCTTCGGCGGGAGAAACGACGAGCAGTACTTC.

The table lists this clone with a few counts. The genes are TRBV2 and TRBJ1-5, with D perhaps TRBD1 (6 bases). The V gene lost 2 bases and the J gene lost 4 bases, with 18 bases spanning the gap. This CDR3 is built from 17 residues. The germline CDR1 and CDR2 sequences are SNHLY and FYNNEI. The CDR3 loop is CASSEWVDSWKNQPQHF. The CDR3 nucleotides read TGTGCCAGCAGTGAATGGGTGGACAGTTGGAAAAATCAGCCCCAGCATTTT.